The 3 T cell receptor beta chains below come from one sample, sequenced in a study of vaccination effects on CD4 cells after COVID-19. Generated by immunoSEQ multiplex PCR, the TCRdb table keeps only in-frame clones and is missing some. The sample has about 37,000 clones, around 67% seen once. ViraFEST used viral peptide pools to expand antigen-specific CD4+ T cells before sequencing. It was after nine to ten days of culture that CD4+ T cells were isolated. Documented for the person is a PCR-confirmed SARS-CoV-2 infection occurring between March and December 2020. These receptors' antigens are unknown. The sequenced sample was CD4+ T cells from PBMCs cultured with a peptide pool, obtained before COVID-19 vaccination. The receptors shown here come from a human donor who had a prior SARS-CoV-2 infection.

The chain has TRBV7-2 and TRBJ2-1; 11 bases match TRBD2. Germline CDR1 and CDR2: SGHTA and FQGNSA. This CDR3 spans 15 amino acids. V dropped 1 base and J dropped 7; count of bases not matched to a gene: 3. The CDR3 nucleotides read TGTGCCAGCAGCTTAGGACTAGCGGGGAATAATGAGCAGTTCTTC. Protein sequence: CASSLGLAGNNEQFF.

Here the CDR3 reads CASRGTGTNYGYTF. In DNA, the CDR3 is TGTGCCAGCAGGGGGACAGGAACTAACTATGGCTACACCTTC. The genes are TRBV7-9 and TRBJ1-2; 8 bases fit TRBD1. Germline CDR1 and CDR2: SEHNR and FQNEAQ (reference sequence). CDR3 length equals 14 residues. After removal of 6 bases from V and 0 bases from J, the junction contained 3 bases not matched to a gene. Using reference TRBV7-9 and TRBJ1-2 for the parts outside the CDR3, the full variable domain is DTGVSQNPRHKITKRGQNVTFRCDPISEHNRLYWYRQTLGQGPEFLTYFQNEAQLEKSRLLSDRFSAERPKGSFSTLEIQRTEQGDSAMYLCASRGTGTNYGYTFGSGTRLTVV.

The V and J genes are TRBV18 and TRBJ2-5, with a tentative D call TRBD2 (6 bases). The CDR3 covers 16 residues. V was trimmed by 3 bases and J by 4 bases, leaving 18 bases between them. Germline assignment: CDR1 KGHSH and CDR2 LQKENI. The CDR3 region has the DNA TGTGCCAGCTCACCCCTTGGGGCTGGAGGGGTAGAGACCCAGTACTTC. It encodes CASSPLGAGGVETQYF.